Listed here is a single T cell receptor beta chain. Its cognate antigen is unknown. Antigen-specific CD4+ T cells were first expanded with viral peptide pools by the ViraFEST assay and only then sequenced. Cells that had been cultured for 10 days were the source of isolated CD4+ T cells. The cohort was immunized with two doses of either the BNT162b2 or mRNA-1273 vaccine. Nucleocapsid antibodies were negative in the vaccine recipients, who had never had SARS-CoV-2 infection. After fewer than 2.5 million PBMC were placed in each well, they were cultured with roughly 10 IU/ml IL-2 and approximately 9.6 ug/ml peptides. On days 3 and 7, fresh IL-2 medium replaced half the medium. This record belongs to a study of vaccination effects on CD4 cells after COVID-19. Study-level findings and limits: Only a single clone (1 of 255 vaccine-induced clones in healthy vaccinees) cross-reacted with common cold coronaviruses.

TCRdb's table, derived via immunoSEQ multiplex PCR, lists solely in-frame clones and lacks some. The sample consists of 28,000 or so clones, about 80% of them appearing once. This CDR3 is built from 17 residues. The germline V gene has CDR1 MGHRA and CDR2 YSYEKL. Trimming removed 0 bases from V and 0 bases from J, with 11 bases in between. The rearrangement joins TRBV4-1 to TRBJ2-2; no firm D call. The source material was CD4+ T cells from PBMCs cultured with HCoV-NL63 spike peptides, sampled after COVID-19 vaccination. The clonotype originates from a human donor who received a COVID-19 vaccine. Some clones in this sample may be carry-over from other donors' samples. CDR3 DNA sequence: TGCGCCAGCAGCCAAGATGGAGCGCCGTCGAACACCGGGGAGCTGTTTTTT. It codes for CASSQDGAPSNTGELFF.